This T cell receptor (beta chain) was sequenced for a study of cytomegalovirus exposure and HLA in healthy donors. Using immunoSEQ multiplex PCR, the repertoire was profiled, and TCRdb retains in-frame clones only, with some absent. The repertoire includes 200,000 to 250,000 clones, 75% to 95% of them detected once, and roughly 1% sits in the top ten. This CDR3 is 16 amino acids long. With V trimmed by 6 bases and J by 5 bases, 8 bases remained unmatched. The germline CDR1 and CDR2 sequences are LNHDA and SQIVND (reference sequence). The origin of this receptor is a woman aged 18 to 35 in good health and CMV-seronegative. Sequenced sample: PBMCs. The rearrangement links TRBV19 to TRBJ1-4, with TRBD1 matching 11 bases. The CDR3 DNA reads TGTGCCAGTAGACACCTGGGACAGGGGGAAAATGAAAAACTGTTTTTT. It encodes CASRHLGQGENEKLFF.